The 6 T cell receptor beta chains given below trace back to one sample, sequenced in a study of blood T cell repertoires in COVID-19. Using immunoSEQ multiplex PCR, the repertoire was profiled, and TCRdb retains in-frame clones only, with some absent. The repertoire consists of fewer than 400,000 clones, with around four fifths occurring once and the leading ten covering just under 3%. The specimen sequenced was peripheral blood. The receptors shown here come from a man aged 30-40 years with active or convalescent COVID-19.

The V gene is TRBV9, the J gene TRBJ1-2, with a possible D match to TRBD1 (6 bases). V was pared by 6 bases and J by 4 bases, with 16 bases between. CDR1 and CDR2 from the germline V gene are SGDLS and YYNGEE. The CDR3 spans 14 residues. This chain's CDR3 is CASNEQGNLYGYTF. The CDR3 DNA sequence: TGTGCCAGCAACGAACAGGGAAACCTCTATGGCTACACCTTC.

The CDR3 loop reads CASSPGQGAGGYTF. The DNA for the CDR3 is TGTGCCAGCAGTCCGGGACAGGGGGCAGGGGGCTACACCTTC. The chain uses TRBV2 and TRBJ1-2, with 12 nucleotides matching TRBD1. Germline CDR1 and CDR2: SNHLY and FYNNEI. This CDR3 region has 14 residues. V shed 5 bases and J 8 bases; nucleotides not matched to a gene: 6.

CDR3 coding DNA: TGCGCCAGCAGCCAGGCATTACCAGGGAACACCGGGGAGCTGTTTTTT. Amino acids: CASSQALPGNTGELFF. J is TRBJ2-2 and V is TRBV4-3, with D hard to call. Germline V lookup: CDR1 LGHNA, CDR2 YSLEER. Deletions cut 3 bases from V and 1 base from J, with 12 bases between. The CDR3 has 16 amino acids.

The chain combines TRBV4-1 with TRBJ1-2, with TRBD1 identical over 7 bases. J gave up 2 bases and V 7 bases, and 7 bases lay outside the gene matches. CDR3 length: 14 residues. Germline V lookup: CDR1 MGHRA, CDR2 YSYEKL. Here the CDR3 DNA reads TGCGCCAGCACTATCACGACAGGGAACTATGGCTACACCTTC. This sequence encodes CASTITTGNYGYTF.

V is TRBV28 and J is TRBJ2-1, with a weak D call TRBD2 (6 bases). Germline CDR1 MDHEN, CDR2 SYDVKM. V lost 3 bases and J 7 bases, leaving 13 bases between the germline ends. This CDR3 comprises 14 residues. The CDR3, as DNA: TGTGCCAGCAGTTTGGGGGGAGTAGGTAATGAGCAGTTCTTC. Amino acids: CASSLGGVGNEQFF.

The V and J genes are TRBV18 and TRBJ1-3; maybe TRBD1 (6 bases). V dropped 0 bases and J dropped 3 bases, with 15 bases sitting between them. The germline V gene encodes CDR1 KGHSH and CDR2 LQKENI. The CDR3 contains 17 residues. The CDR3 sequence: CASSPPGQGSLGNTIYF. DNA of the CDR3: TGTGCCAGCTCACCACCAGGGCAGGGGAGTCTTGGAAACACCATATATTTT.